These T cell receptor beta chains were read from a single sample in a study of shared clonotypes between healthy human individuals. The repertoire was sequenced with immunoSEQ multiplex PCR; TCRdb's copy has only in-frame clones and lacks some. The sample carries 850,000 to 1,200,000 clones, 70% to 80% recorded once. Sample: memory CD4+ T cells sorted from blood. The receptor set was obtained from a young man in good health. The CDR3 runs from the conserved cysteine through the conserved F or W. Each record gives: CDR3 DNA, CDR3 protein, V gene, J gene, clone size, D gene. A D gene is named only where the DNA matches it firmly. Rows give clone size only sometimes, using once, few, many, or a class for an expanded clone.

CDR3 DNA: TGTGCCACCAGCAGAGAGATTAATTGGGGGGAAGGTGGAAACACCATATATTTT; CDR3 protein: CATSREINWGEGGNTIYF; V gene: TRBV15; J gene: TRBJ1-3; clone size: few; D gene: -
CDR3 DNA: TGTGCCAGCAGGATTTCCGGGACAGGGGCCACTGAAGCTTTCTTT; CDR3 protein: CASRISGTGATEAFF; V gene: TRBV6-1; J gene: TRBJ1-1; clone size: -; D gene: TRBD1
CDR3 DNA: TGTGCCAGCAGTCCGCGGGGGGCGAAGATTGGCAATCAGCCCCAGCATTTT; CDR3 protein: CASSPRGAKIGNQPQHF; V gene: TRBV28; J gene: TRBJ1-5; clone size: -; D gene: -
CDR3 DNA: TGTGCCAGCAGCTTGTCCTGGGCGGATGAGCAGTTCTTC; CDR3 protein: CASSLSWADEQFF; V gene: TRBV6-1; J gene: TRBJ2-1; clone size: -; D gene: -
CDR3 DNA: TGTGCCAGCAGCCGCTTGGAGGCTAGCTCAGGGGAGACCCAGTACTTC; CDR3 protein: CASSRLEASSGETQYF; V gene: TRBV11-2; J gene: TRBJ2-5; clone size: -; D gene: -
CDR3 DNA: TGCAGCGTTGGTAGCTCTGGGGCCAACGTCCTGACTTTC; CDR3 protein: CSVGSSGANVLTF; V gene: TRBV29-1; J gene: TRBJ2-6; clone size: -; D gene: -
CDR3 DNA: TGTGCCAGCAGTCCCCCCAGGCAGCCCGGCGAGCCCCAGCATTTT; CDR3 protein: CASSPPRQPGEPQHF; V gene: TRBV28; J gene: TRBJ1-5; clone size: -; D gene: -
CDR3 DNA: TGTGCCAGCAGCCCGCAGACAGGGATTGGGGCAGATACGCAGTATTTT; CDR3 protein: CASSPQTGIGADTQYF; V gene: TRBV7-2; J gene: TRBJ2-3; clone size: once; D gene: TRBD1
CDR3 DNA: TGCAGCGTTACTGACGGATCCTACGAGCAGTACTTC; CDR3 protein: CSVTDGSYEQYF; V gene: TRBV29-1; J gene: TRBJ2-7; clone size: -; D gene: -
CDR3 DNA: TGCGCCAGCAGCACCGGGACAGGGAAAGGGATTGCAGATACGCAGTATTTT; CDR3 protein: CASSTGTGKGIADTQYF; V gene: TRBV5-1; J gene: TRBJ2-3; clone size: -; D gene: TRBD1
CDR3 DNA: TGCGCCAGCAGCTTGGACGCAAACTATGGCTACACCTTC; CDR3 protein: CASSLDANYGYTF; V gene: TRBV5-1; J gene: TRBJ1-2; clone size: -; D gene: -
CDR3 DNA: TGTGCCAGCAGCGTAGTAGCGGGAGCCCCAGATACGCAGTATTTT; CDR3 protein: CASSVVAGAPDTQYF; V gene: TRBV9; J gene: TRBJ2-3; clone size: -; D gene: TRBD2
CDR3 DNA: TGTGCCACCAGCAGAGGAGGGGGCGGTCAGCCCCAGCATTTT; CDR3 protein: CATSRGGGGQPQHF; V gene: TRBV15; J gene: TRBJ1-5; clone size: -; D gene: TRBD1
CDR3 DNA: TGTGCCAGTAGTATAGCCGGGTCTGTCGGACAAGAGACCCAGTACTTC; CDR3 protein: CASSIAGSVGQETQYF; V gene: TRBV19; J gene: TRBJ2-5; clone size: -; D gene: -
CDR3 DNA: TGTGCCAGCAGCCCCGGGGGACAGGGGGTGGTTGAAAAACTGTTTTTT; CDR3 protein: CASSPGGQGVVEKLFF; V gene: TRBV7-9; J gene: TRBJ1-4; clone size: -; D gene: TRBD1
CDR3 DNA: TGTGCCACCCGGAGGGGGGCGGGGGAGACCCAGTACTTC; CDR3 protein: CATRRGAGETQYF; V gene: TRBV28; J gene: TRBJ2-5; clone size: -; D gene: -
CDR3 DNA: TGTGCCAGCAGTCACTCAGGGGGCTTCTCCCAAGACTATGGCTACACCTTC; CDR3 protein: CASSHSGGFSQDYGYTF; V gene: TRBV28; J gene: TRBJ1-2; clone size: -; D gene: TRBD1
CDR3 DNA: TGCGCCAGCAGCTTGGTTTACAGCGGGAGGGCCACAGATACGCAGTATTTT; CDR3 protein: CASSLVYSGRATDTQYF; V gene: TRBV5-1; J gene: TRBJ2-3; clone size: -; D gene: TRBD2
CDR3 DNA: TGTGCCATCAGTGTCAGCATGAACACTGAAGCTTTCTTT; CDR3 protein: CAISVSMNTEAFF; V gene: TRBV10-3; J gene: TRBJ1-1; clone size: few; D gene: -
CDR3 DNA: TGTGCCAGCAGCCGAAATGGCCGAGTCTACGAGCAGTACTTC; CDR3 protein: CASSRNGRVYEQYF; V gene: TRBV7-9; J gene: TRBJ2-7; clone size: -; D gene: -
CDR3 DNA: TGTGCCAGCAGCGGTGGCGGGGGACTCTACCAAGAGACCCAGTACTTC; CDR3 protein: CASSGGGGLYQETQYF; V gene: TRBV5-4; J gene: TRBJ2-5; clone size: -; D gene: TRBD2
CDR3 DNA: TGTGCCAGCTCCGTTACAGCGTTTGACACTGAAGCTTTCTTT; CDR3 protein: CASSVTAFDTEAFF; V gene: TRBV18; J gene: TRBJ1-1; clone size: -; D gene: -
CDR3 DNA: TGTGCCAGCAGCCTCGCGGGGGGGAAGGGTAATGAGCAGTTCTTC; CDR3 protein: CASSLAGGKGNEQFF; V gene: TRBV11-3; J gene: TRBJ2-1; clone size: -; D gene: TRBD2
CDR3 DNA: TGTGCCAGCAGTGAAGAGTACAGAACTAATTCACCCCTCCACTTT; CDR3 protein: CASSEEYRTNSPLHF; V gene: TRBV6-1; J gene: TRBJ1-6; clone size: -; D gene: -
CDR3 DNA: TGTGCCAGCAGCCGATGGGACTCCCCGCGAGGGGAGACCCAGTACTTC; CDR3 protein: CASSRWDSPRGETQYF; V gene: TRBV5-4; J gene: TRBJ2-5; clone size: -; D gene: -
CDR3 DNA: TGTGCCAGCAGTGAACCGGTGGAAGCTTTCTTT; CDR3 protein: CASSEPVEAFF; V gene: TRBV6-1; J gene: TRBJ1-1; clone size: -; D gene: -
CDR3 DNA: TGTGCCAGCAGCTTGACAGGGGATAGCAATCAGCCCCAGCATTTT; CDR3 protein: CASSLTGDSNQPQHF; V gene: TRBV5-5; J gene: TRBJ1-5; clone size: -; D gene: TRBD1
CDR3 DNA: TGCGCCAGCAGCCAAGAATCGCTAGCCCCCGGCCCAGATACGCAGTATTTT; CDR3 protein: CASSQESLAPGPDTQYF; V gene: TRBV4-3; J gene: TRBJ2-3; clone size: few; D gene: -
CDR3 DNA: TGCGCCAGCAGCTTTGACAGGGGGTACCAAGAGACCCAGTACTTC; CDR3 protein: CASSFDRGYQETQYF; V gene: TRBV5-1; J gene: TRBJ2-5; clone size: -; D gene: TRBD1
CDR3 DNA: TGTGCCAGTAGCTGGGACAGGGATCAGCCCCAGCATTTT; CDR3 protein: CASSWDRDQPQHF; V gene: TRBV19; J gene: TRBJ1-5; clone size: -; D gene: TRBD1
CDR3 DNA: TGCGCCAGCAGCCAAGAGACAGGGCTGGCCTACGAGCAGTACTTC; CDR3 protein: CASSQETGLAYEQYF; V gene: TRBV4-3; J gene: TRBJ2-7; clone size: -; D gene: TRBD1
CDR3 DNA: TGCGCCAGCAGCCAAGGACGGAACTCCTACGAGCAGTACTTC; CDR3 protein: CASSQGRNSYEQYF; V gene: TRBV4-1; J gene: TRBJ2-7; clone size: many; D gene: -
CDR3 DNA: TGTGCCAGCAGCTTAGGATGGGACAGGGGTAATCAGCCCCAGCATTTT; CDR3 protein: CASSLGWDRGNQPQHF; V gene: TRBV7-9; J gene: TRBJ1-5; clone size: many; D gene: TRBD1
CDR3 DNA: TGTGCCACCAGCACTTGGGACAGGGGTACTAATGAAAAACTGTTTTTT; CDR3 protein: CATSTWDRGTNEKLFF; V gene: TRBV15; J gene: TRBJ1-4; clone size: -; D gene: TRBD1
CDR3 DNA: TGTGCCAGCCGTGGGCAGGGAAATTCACCCCTCCACTTT; CDR3 protein: CASRGQGNSPLHF; V gene: TRBV2; J gene: TRBJ1-6; clone size: -; D gene: -
CDR3 DNA: TGCGCCAGCAGCCAAGATTTTAGCGGGAGGGTTAAGGACGAGCAGTACTTC; CDR3 protein: CASSQDFSGRVKDEQYF; V gene: TRBV4-3; J gene: TRBJ2-7; clone size: once; D gene: TRBD2
CDR3 DNA: TGTGCCAGCAGTCCCCAGGGGGGGGAGCTGTTTTTT; CDR3 protein: CASSPQGGELFF; V gene: TRBV6-5; J gene: TRBJ2-2; clone size: once; D gene: -
CDR3 DNA: TGCGCCAGCAGGGGGTCTAGCGGGAAAAGTGAGCAGTTCTTC; CDR3 protein: CASRGSSGKSEQFF; V gene: TRBV5-1; J gene: TRBJ2-1; clone size: -; D gene: TRBD2
CDR3 DNA: TGTGCCATCAGGGGGTCTACAGGGTCCTACGATGAGCAGTACTTC; CDR3 protein: CAIRGSTGSYDEQYF; V gene: TRBV10-3; J gene: TRBJ2-7; clone size: few; D gene: -
CDR3 DNA: TGCGCCAGCAGCCAAGATTTAACGGGAGACTACAATGAGCAGTTCTTC; CDR3 protein: CASSQDLTGDYNEQFF; V gene: TRBV4-3; J gene: TRBJ2-1; clone size: -; D gene: -